The 9 T cell receptor beta chains below come from one sample, sequenced in a study of T cell repertoires in cytomegalovirus infection. Each CDR3 protein is one row after TCRdb ran MiXCR on the reads. Of about 51,000 distinct CDR3 sequences in the sample, more than 15% were seen once. Which antigens these TCRs recognize remains unknown. Sample: CD8+ T cells from cultured PBMCs, taken from culture after CMV antigen stimulation. These receptors were obtained from a human donor in good health (CMV status not recorded). Some clones in this sample may be carry-over from other donors' samples.

The CDR3 loop reads CASSGPSYEQYF. CDR3 in DNA: TGTGCCAGCTCCGGGCCCTCCTACGAGCAGTACTTC. V and J are TRBV27 and TRBJ2-7, with D hard to call. Trimming pared 8 bases from V and 0 bases from J, leaving 8 bases between. The germline V gene has CDR1 MNHEY and CDR2 SMNVEV (reference sequence). The CDR3 runs to 12 residues.

Ten or more counts support this clonotype. The gene calls are TRBV6-1 and TRBJ1-4; 11 nucleotides match TRBD1. Per the germline V gene, CDR1 is MNHNS and CDR2 is SASEGT. This CDR3 comprises 14 residues. V lost 5 bases, J lost 7 bases, and 3 bases stayed unmatched. CDR3 protein: CASSPDRGLEKLFF. Here the CDR3 DNA reads TGTGCCAGCAGTCCGGACAGGGGGCTTGAAAAACTGTTTTTT.

This clonotype has only a few counts. The rearrangement uses TRBV7-6 and TRBJ1-1; D call uncertain. Trimming cost V 0 bases and J 0 bases, with 11 bases left between them. The CDR3 is made up of 16 amino acids. Per germline, CDR1 SGHVS and CDR2 FNYEAQ. The CDR3 nucleotides read TGTGCCAGCAGCTTAGCGTGGGGAGGTCTGAACACTGAAGCTTTCTTT. Its translation: CASSLAWGGLNTEAFF.

The rearrangement links TRBV12-5 to TRBJ2-5; D is unclear. Trimming left V 1 base short and J 5 bases short, with 17 bases between. Per the germline V gene, CDR1 is LGHNT and CDR2 is FRNRAP. The CDR3 is made up of 16 amino acids. Here the CDR3 DNA reads TGTGCTAGTGGTTTGGAGGTGCGATTTGTGTCGGAGACCCAGTACTTC. It encodes CASGLEVRFVSETQYF.

This clonotype turned up a few times. The chain is built from TRBV14 and TRBJ2-2, with TRBD1 as a possible D gene (6 bases). Germline CDR1 and CDR2: SGHDN and FVKESK. The CDR3 is 15 amino acids. Trimming pared 4 bases from V and 2 bases from J, leaving 11 bases between. The CDR3 is CASSPFRGNTGELFF. The DNA for the CDR3 is TGTGCCAGCAGCCCATTCAGGGGAAACACCGGGGAGCTGTTTTTT. Variable domain in full (rest from reference TRBV14 and TRBJ2-2): EAGVTQFPSHSVIEKGQTVTLRCDPISGHDNLYWYRRVMGKEIKFLLHFVKESKQDESGMPNNRFLAERTGGTYSTLKVQPAELEDSGVYFCASSPFRGNTGELFFGEGSRLTVL.

V usage is TRBV7-6 and J usage is TRBJ2-7, with a weak D call TRBD2 (6 bases). Per germline, CDR1 SGHVS and CDR2 FNYEAQ. The V end was cut by 0 bases, the J end by 4 bases, with 13 bases between. This CDR3 region has 15 residues. CDR3 amino acids: CASSLASGELYEQYF. The CDR3 DNA reads as TGTGCCAGCAGCTTAGCCTCGGGGGAGTTATACGAGCAGTACTTC.

In regard to this clonotype: With a much larger clone just one base away, this may be a read error. Here the CDR3 omits its conserved ending phenylalanine or tryptophan, so a read error is the likely source. This sequence joins TRBV4-2 and TRBJ2-1; the match to TRBD1 covers 7 bases. Germline CDR1 and CDR2: LGHNA and YNFKEQ. J was trimmed by 6 bases and V by 3 bases; bases with no gene match: 11. The CDR3 runs 16 residues. The CDR3 DNA reads as TGTGCCAGCAGCCAGGAACAGGGGAGTTGGGTCAATGAGCAGTTCTTA. It translates to CASSQEQGSWVNEQFL.

V usage is TRBV4-3 and J usage is TRBJ2-7; D is ambiguous. V lost 0 bases, J lost 1 base, and 7 bases lay in between. CDR1 and CDR2 from the germline V gene are LGHNA and YSLEER. The CDR3 is 14 amino acids. CDR3 sequence: CASSQDTDSYEQYF. CDR3 sequence (DNA): TGCGCCAGCAGCCAAGACACAGATTCCTACGAGCAGTACTTC.

The sample holds a few counts of this clonotype. V and J are TRBV28 and TRBJ2-5, with D unresolved. V gave up 5 bases and J gave up 3 bases, with 16 bases separating them. The CDR3 spans 15 residues. Germline CDR1 reads MDHEN; CDR2 reads SYDVKM. The CDR3 reads CASSPERRAKETQYF. CDR3 coding DNA: TGTGCCAGCAGTCCCGAGAGACGTGCCAAAGAGACCCAGTACTTC.